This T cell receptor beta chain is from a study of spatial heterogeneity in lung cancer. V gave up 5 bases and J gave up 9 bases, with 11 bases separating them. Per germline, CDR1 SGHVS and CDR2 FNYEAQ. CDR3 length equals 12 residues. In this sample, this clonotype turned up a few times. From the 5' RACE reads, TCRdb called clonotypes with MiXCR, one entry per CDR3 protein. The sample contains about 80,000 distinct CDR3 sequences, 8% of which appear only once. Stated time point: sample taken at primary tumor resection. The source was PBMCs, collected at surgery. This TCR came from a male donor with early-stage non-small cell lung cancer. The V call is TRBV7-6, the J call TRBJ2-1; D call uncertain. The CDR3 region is CASSPDLAEQFF. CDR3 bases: TGTGCCAGCAGCCCGGATTTAGCTGAGCAGTTCTTC. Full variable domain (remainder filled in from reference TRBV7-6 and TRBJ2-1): GAGVSQSPRYKVTKRGQDVALRCDPISGHVSLYWYRQALGQGPEFLTYFNYEAQQDKSGLPNDRFSAERPEGSISTLTIQRTEQRDSAMYRCASSPDLAEQFFGPGTRLTVL.